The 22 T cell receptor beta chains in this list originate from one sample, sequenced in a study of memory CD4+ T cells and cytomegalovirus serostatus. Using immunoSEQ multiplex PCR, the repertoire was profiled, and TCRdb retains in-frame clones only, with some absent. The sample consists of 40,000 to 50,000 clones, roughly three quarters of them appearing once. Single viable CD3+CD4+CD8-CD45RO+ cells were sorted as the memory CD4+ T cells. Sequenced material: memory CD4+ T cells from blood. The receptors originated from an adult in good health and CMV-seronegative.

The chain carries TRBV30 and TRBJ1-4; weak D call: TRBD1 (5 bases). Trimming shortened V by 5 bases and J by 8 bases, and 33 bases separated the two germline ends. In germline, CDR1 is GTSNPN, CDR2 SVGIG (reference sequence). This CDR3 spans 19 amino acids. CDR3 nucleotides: TGTGCCTGGGGGGCCTTGGTCCGGGGCCAGGGATCTGGGCACGAAAAACTGTTTTTT. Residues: CAWGALVRGQGSGHEKLFF.

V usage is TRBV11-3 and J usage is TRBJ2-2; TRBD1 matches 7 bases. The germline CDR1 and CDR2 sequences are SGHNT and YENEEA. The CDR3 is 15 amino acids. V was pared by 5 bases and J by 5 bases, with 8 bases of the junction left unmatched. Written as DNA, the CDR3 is TGTGCCAGCAGCCCCGGACAGGAGCGAACCGGGGAGCTGTTTTTT. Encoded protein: CASSPGQERTGELFF.

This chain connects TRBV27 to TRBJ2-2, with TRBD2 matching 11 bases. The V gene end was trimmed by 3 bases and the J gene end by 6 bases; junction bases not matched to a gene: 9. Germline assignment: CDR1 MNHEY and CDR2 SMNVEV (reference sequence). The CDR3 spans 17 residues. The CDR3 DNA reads TGTGCCAGCAGTTTCCTTTTAGCGGGGGGGAGGGCCGGGGAGCTGTTTTTT. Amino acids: CASSFLLAGGRAGELFF.

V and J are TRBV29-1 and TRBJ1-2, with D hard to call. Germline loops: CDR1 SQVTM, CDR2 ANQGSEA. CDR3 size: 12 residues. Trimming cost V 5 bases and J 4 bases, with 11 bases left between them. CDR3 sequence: CSVSDVGYGYTF. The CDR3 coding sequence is TGCAGCGTTTCGGACGTCGGCTATGGCTACACCTTC.

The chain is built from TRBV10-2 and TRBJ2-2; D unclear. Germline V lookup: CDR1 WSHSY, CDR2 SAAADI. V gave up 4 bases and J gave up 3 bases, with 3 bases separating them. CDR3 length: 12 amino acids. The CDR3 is CASSGYTGELFF. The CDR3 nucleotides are TGCGCCAGCAGTGGGTACACCGGGGAGCTGTTTTTT.

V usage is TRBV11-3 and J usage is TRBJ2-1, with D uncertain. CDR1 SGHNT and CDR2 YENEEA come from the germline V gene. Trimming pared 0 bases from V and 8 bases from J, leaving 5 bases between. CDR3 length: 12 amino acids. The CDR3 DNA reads TGTGCCAGCAGCTTAGATCGCGATGAGCAGTTCTTC. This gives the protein CASSLDRDEQFF. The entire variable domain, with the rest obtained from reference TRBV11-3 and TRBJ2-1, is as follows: EAGVVQSPRYKIIEKKQPVAFWCNPISGHNTLYWYLQNLGQGPELLIRYENEEAVDDSQLPKDRFSAERLKGVDSTLKIQPAELGDSAVYLCASSLDRDEQFFGPGTRLTVL.

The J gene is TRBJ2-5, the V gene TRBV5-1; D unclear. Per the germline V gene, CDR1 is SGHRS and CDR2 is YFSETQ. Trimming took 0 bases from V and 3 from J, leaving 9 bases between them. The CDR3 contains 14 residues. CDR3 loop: CASSLGGQEETQYF. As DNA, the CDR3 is TGCGCCAGCAGCTTGGGTGGGCAGGAAGAGACCCAGTACTTC. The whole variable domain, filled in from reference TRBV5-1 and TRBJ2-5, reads KAGVTQTPRYLIKTRGQQVTLSCSPISGHRSVSWYQQTPGQGLQFLFEYFSETQRNKGNFPGRFSGRQFSNSRSEMNVSTLELGDSALYLCASSLGGQEETQYFGPGTRLLVL.

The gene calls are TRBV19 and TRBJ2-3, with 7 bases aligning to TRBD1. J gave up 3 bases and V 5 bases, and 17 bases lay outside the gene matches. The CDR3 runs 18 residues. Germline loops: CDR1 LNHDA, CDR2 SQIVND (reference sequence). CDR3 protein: CASSSSGLPGQPTDTQYF. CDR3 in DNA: TGTGCCAGTAGTTCAAGCGGCCTTCCGGGACAGCCTACAGATACGCAGTATTTT.

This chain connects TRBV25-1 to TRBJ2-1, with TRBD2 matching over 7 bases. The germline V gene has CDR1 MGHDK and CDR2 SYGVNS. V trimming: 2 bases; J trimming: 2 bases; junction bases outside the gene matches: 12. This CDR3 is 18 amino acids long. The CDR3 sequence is CASSETHRGVSAYNEQFF. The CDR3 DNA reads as TGTGCCAGCAGTGAAACCCACCGGGGGGTAAGCGCCTACAATGAGCAGTTCTTC.

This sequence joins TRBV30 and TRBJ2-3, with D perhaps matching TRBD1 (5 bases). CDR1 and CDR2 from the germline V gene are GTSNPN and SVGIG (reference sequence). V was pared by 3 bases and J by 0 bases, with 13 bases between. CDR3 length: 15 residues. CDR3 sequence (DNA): TGTGCCTGGAGAGGGATGGGGCCTAGCACAGATACGCAGTATTTT. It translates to CAWRGMGPSTDTQYF. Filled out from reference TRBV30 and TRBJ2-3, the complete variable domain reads SQTIHQWPATLVQPVGSPLSLECTVEGTSNPNLYWYRQAAGRGLQLLFYSVGIGQISSEVPQNLSASRPQDRQFILSSKKLLLSDSGFYLCAWRGMGPSTDTQYFGPGTRLTVL.

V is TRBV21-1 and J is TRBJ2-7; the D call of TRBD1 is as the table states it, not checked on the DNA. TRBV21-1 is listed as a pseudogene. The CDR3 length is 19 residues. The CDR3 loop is CASRNRGSDPGNSSYEQYF. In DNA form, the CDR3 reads TGTGCCAGCCGAAACAGGGGGTCTGATCCGGGTAACAGCTCCTACGAGCAGTACTTC.

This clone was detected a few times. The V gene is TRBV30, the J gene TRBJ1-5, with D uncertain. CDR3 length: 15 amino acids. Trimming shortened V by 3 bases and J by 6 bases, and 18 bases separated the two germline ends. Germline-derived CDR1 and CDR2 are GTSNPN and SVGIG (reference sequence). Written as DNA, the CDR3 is TGTGCCTGGAGCAAATCGCCGGGAGAGGGTCAGCCCCAGCATTTT. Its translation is CAWSKSPGEGQPQHF.

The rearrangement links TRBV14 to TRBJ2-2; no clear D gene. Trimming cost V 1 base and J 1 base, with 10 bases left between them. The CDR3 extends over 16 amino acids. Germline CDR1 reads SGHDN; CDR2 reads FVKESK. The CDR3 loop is CASSQGRGRNTGELFF. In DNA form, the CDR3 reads TGTGCCAGCAGCCAAGGGAGAGGACGGAACACCGGGGAGCTGTTTTTT.

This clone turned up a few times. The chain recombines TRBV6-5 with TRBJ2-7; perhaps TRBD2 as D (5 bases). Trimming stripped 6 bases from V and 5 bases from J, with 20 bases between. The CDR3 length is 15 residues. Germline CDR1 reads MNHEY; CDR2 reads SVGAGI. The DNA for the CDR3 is TGTGCCAGCAGGAAGGACGGAATCCCGGGGAACGAGCAGTACTTC. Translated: CASRKDGIPGNEQYF.

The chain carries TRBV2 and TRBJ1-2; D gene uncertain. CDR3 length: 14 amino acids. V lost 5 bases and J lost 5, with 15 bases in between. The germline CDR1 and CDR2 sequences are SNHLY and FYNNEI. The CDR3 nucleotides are TGTGCCAGCAGTCTGCGACGGCACCCTTATGGCTACACCTTC. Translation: CASSLRRHPYGYTF.

Here the CDR3 reads CASSSFGGGWDEQFF. In DNA, the CDR3 is TGTGCCAGCAGCTCCTTTGGCGGGGGGTGGGATGAGCAGTTCTTC. This sequence joins TRBV7-9 and TRBJ2-1, with 8 bases identical to TRBD2. Germline V CDR1 and CDR2: SEHNR, FQNEAQ (reference sequence). Germline trimming cut 4 bases from V and 8 bases from J; bases unmatched to any gene: 10. CDR3 length: 15 residues.

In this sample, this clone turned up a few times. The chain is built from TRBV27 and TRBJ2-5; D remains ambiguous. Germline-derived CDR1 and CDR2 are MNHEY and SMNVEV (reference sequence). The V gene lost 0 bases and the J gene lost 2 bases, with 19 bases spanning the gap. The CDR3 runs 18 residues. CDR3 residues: CASSLSELKAGRQETQYF. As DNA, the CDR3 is TGTGCCAGCAGTTTATCGGAGTTAAAGGCCGGCCGTCAAGAGACCCAGTACTTC.

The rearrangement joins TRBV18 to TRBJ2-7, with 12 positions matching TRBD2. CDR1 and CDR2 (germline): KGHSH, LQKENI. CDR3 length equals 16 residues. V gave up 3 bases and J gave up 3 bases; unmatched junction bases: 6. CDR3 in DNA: TGTGCCAGCTCACCGCCCGGGACTAGCGGGTACTACGAGCAGTACTTC. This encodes CASSPPGTSGYYEQYF.

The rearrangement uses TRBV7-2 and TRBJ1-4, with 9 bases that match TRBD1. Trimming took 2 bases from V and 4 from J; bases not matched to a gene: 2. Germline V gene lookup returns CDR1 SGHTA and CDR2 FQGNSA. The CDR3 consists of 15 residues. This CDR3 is CASSLRDRVNEKLFF. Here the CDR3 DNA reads TGTGCCAGCAGCTTAAGGGACAGGGTTAATGAAAAACTGTTTTTT.

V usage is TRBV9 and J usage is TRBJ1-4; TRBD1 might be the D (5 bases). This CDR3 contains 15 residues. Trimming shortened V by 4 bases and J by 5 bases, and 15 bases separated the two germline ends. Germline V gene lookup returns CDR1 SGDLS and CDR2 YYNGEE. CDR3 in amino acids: CASSSGPGENEKLFF. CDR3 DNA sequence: TGTGCCAGCAGCTCCGGCCCGGGGGAGAATGAAAAACTGTTTTTT.

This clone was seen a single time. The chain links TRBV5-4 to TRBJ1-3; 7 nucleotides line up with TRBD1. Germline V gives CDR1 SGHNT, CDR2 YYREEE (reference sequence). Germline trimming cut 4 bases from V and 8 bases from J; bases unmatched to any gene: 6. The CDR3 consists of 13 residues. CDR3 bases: TGTGCCAGCAGCGTCGAGACAGGGCACACCATATATTTT. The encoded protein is CASSVETGHTIYF.

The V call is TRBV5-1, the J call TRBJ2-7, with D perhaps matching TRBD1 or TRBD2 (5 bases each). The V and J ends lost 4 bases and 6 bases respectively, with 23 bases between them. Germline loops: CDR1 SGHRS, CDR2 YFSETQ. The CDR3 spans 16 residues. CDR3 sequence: CASSPQGAGGSREQYF. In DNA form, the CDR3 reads TGCGCCAGCAGCCCGCAGGGTGCTGGAGGCTCGCGCGAGCAGTACTTC.